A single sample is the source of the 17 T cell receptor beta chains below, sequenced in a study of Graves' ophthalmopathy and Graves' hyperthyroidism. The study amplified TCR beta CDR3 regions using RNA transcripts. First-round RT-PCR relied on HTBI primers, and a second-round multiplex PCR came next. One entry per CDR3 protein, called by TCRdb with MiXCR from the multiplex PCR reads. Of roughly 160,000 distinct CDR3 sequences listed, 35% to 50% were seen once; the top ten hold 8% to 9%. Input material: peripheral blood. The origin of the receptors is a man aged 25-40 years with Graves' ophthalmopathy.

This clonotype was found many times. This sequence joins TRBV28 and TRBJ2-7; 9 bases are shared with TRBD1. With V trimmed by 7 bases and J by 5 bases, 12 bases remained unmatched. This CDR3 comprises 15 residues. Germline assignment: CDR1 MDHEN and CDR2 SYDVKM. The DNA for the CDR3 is TGTGCCAGCACCAAAGCCGGGACAGGGTTTAACGAGCAGTACTTC. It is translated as CASTKAGTGFNEQYF.

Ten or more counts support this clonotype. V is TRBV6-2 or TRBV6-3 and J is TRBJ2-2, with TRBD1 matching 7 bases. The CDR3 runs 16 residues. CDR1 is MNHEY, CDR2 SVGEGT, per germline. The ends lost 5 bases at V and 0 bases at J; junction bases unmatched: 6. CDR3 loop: CASSTDRAANTGELFF. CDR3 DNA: TGTGCCAGCAGTACCGACAGGGCAGCGAACACCGGGGAGCTGTTTTTT.

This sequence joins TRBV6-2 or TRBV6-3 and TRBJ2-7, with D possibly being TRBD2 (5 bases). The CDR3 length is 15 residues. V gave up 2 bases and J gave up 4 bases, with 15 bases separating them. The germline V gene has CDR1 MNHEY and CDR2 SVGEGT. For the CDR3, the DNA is TGTGCCAGCAGTTACGGACTTTGGGAGATGTACGAGCAGTACTTC. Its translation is CASSYGLWEMYEQYF.

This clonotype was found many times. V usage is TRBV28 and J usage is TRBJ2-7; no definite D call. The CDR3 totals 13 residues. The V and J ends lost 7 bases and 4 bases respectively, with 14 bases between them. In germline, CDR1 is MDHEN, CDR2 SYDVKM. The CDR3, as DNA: TGTGCCAGCACCCGGGCCCACGGGTACGAGCAGTACTTC. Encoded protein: CASTRAHGYEQYF.

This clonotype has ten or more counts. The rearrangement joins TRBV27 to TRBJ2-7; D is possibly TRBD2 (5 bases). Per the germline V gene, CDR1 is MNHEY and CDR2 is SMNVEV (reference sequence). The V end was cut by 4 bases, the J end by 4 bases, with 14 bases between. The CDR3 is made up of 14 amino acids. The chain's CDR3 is CASSYRRPEYEQYF. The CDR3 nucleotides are TGTGCCAGCAGTTATAGGAGGCCGGAATACGAGCAGTACTTC.

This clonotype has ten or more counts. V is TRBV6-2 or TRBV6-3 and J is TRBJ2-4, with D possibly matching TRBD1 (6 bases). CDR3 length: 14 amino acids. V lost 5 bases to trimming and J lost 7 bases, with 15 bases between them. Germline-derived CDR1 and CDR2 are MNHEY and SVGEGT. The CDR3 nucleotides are TGTGCCAGCAGTAGAGGGACAACTAGGAACATTCAGTACTTC. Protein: CASSRGTTRNIQYF.

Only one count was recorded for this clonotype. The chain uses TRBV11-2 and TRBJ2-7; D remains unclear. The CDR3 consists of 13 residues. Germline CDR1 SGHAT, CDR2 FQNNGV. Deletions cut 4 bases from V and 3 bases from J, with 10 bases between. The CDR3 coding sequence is TGTGCCAGCAGCTCCCGTCTCCGCTACGAGCAGTACTTC. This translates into CASSSRLRYEQYF.

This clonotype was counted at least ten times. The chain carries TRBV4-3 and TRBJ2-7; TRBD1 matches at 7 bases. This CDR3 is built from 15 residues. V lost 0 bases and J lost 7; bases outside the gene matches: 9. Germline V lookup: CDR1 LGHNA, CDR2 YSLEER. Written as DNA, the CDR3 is TGCGCCAGCAGCCAAGAGTCTGACAGGGTGGGAGAGCAGTACTTC. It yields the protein CASSQESDRVGEQYF.

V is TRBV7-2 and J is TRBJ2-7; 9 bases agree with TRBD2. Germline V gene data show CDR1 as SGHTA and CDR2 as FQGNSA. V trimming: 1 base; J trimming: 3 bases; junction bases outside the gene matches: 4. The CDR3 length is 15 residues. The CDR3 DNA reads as TGTGCCAGCAGCTTAGAGACTAGCGGTGGCTACGAGCAGTACTTC. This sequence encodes CASSLETSGGYEQYF.

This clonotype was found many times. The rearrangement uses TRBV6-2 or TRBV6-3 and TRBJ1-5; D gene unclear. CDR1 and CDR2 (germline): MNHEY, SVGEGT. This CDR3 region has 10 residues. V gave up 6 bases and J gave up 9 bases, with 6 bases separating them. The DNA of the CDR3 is TGTGCCAGCAGCCGCGGGCCCCAGCATTTT. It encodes CASSRGPQHF.

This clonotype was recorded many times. The CDR3 DNA reads TGTGCCAGCAGCCCTCAGTCGGGGTACTATGGCTACACCTTC. Protein: CASSPQSGYYGYTF. The rearrangement uses TRBV5-5 and TRBJ1-2; D ambiguous. Trimming shortened V by 4 bases and J by 3 bases, and 13 bases separated the two germline ends. This CDR3 region has 14 residues. CDR1 SGHKS and CDR2 YYEKEE come from the germline V gene (reference sequence). Full variable domain (outside the CDR3, taken from reference TRBV5-5 and TRBJ1-2): DAGVTQSPTHLIKTRGQQVTLRCSPISGHKSVSWYQQVLGQGPQFIFQYYEKEERGRGNFPDRFSARQFPNYSSELNVNALLLGDSALYLCASSPQSGYYGYTFGSGTRLTVV.

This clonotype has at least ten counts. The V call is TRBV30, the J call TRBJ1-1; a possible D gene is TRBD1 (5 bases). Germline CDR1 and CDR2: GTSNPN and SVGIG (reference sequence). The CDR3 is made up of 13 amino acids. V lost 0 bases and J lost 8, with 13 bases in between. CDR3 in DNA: TGTGCCTGGAGTGTACGCCGGGGGAAGGAAGCTTTCTTT. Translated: CAWSVRRGKEAFF.

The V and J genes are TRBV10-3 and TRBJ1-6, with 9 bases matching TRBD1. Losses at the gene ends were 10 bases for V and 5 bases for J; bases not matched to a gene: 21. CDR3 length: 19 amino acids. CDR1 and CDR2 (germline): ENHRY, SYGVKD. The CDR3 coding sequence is TGTGCCAAAGAACCGGGACAGGGATTATTTATTTTGAATAATTCACCCCTCCACTTT. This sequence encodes CAKEPGQGLFILNNSPLHF.

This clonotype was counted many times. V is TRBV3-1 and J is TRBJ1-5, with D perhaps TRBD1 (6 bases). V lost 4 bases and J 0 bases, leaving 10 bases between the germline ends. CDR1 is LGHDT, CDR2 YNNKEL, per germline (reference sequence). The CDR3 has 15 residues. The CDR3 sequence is CASSRRGYSNQPQHF. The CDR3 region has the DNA TGTGCCAGCAGCCGCAGGGGTTATAGCAATCAGCCCCAGCATTTT.

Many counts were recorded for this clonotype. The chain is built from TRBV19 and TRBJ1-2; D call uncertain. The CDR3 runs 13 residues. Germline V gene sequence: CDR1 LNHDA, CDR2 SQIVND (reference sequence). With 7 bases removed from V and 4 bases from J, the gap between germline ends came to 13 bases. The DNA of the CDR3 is TGTGCCAGTACCTTTGGGGTCCTCTATGGCTACACCTTC. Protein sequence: CASTFGVLYGYTF.

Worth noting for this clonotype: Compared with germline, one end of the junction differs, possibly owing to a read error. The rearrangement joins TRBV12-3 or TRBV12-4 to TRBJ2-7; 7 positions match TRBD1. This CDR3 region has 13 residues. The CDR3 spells CASSFDRAEEQYF. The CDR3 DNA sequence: TGTGCCAGCAGTTTTGACAGGGCGGAAGAGCAGTATTTC.

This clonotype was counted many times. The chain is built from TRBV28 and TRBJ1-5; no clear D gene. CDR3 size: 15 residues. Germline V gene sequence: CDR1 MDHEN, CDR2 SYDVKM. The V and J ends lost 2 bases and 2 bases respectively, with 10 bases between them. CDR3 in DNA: TGTGCCAGCAGTTTAGACCTCTATGGCAATCAGCCCCAGCATTTT. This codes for CASSLDLYGNQPQHF.